Below are 5 T cell receptor beta chains sequenced from a single sample in a study of breast tumors, draining lymph nodes, adjacent tissues. TCRdb re-derived calls from the multiplex PCR reads in MiXCR, one entry per CDR3 protein. The sample lists roughly 86,000 distinct CDR3 sequences, roughly 19% seen once, with about 2.2% in the top ten. Samples came from axillary lymph nodes draining the breast cancer. The sample consisted of axillary lymph node tissue. The receptors here all came from a female donor with breast cancer. Some clones in this sample may be carry-over from other donors' samples.

A note on this clonotype: One end of the junction varies from germline; a read error may be responsible. V and J are TRBV28 and TRBJ2-7, with TRBD1 as a possible D gene (6 bases). Germline CDR1 reads MDHEN; CDR2 reads SYDVKM. The CDR3 has 13 amino acids. This chain's CDR3 is CAPPRGSHYEHYF. The CDR3 coding sequence is TGTGCCCCACCCAGGGGCTCTCATTACGAGCATTACTTC. The full variable domain, rest sourced from reference TRBV28 and TRBJ2-7, is DVKVTQSSRYLVKRTGEKVFLECVQDMDHENMFWYRQDPGLGLRLIYFSYDVKMKEKGDIPEGYSVSREKKERFSLILESASTNQTSMYLCAPPRGSHYEHYFGPGTRLTVT.

This clonotype has a count of ten or more. This chain joins TRBV20-1 and TRBJ2-1; the D gene is possibly TRBD2 (6 bases). Germline lookup yields CDR1 DFQATT and CDR2 SNEGSKA (reference sequence). This CDR3 spans 16 amino acids. V was cut by 1 base and J by 4 bases, with 17 bases left in between. This CDR3 reads CSARVVEGNPYNEQFF. The CDR3, as DNA: TGCAGTGCTAGAGTCGTGGAGGGGAACCCATACAATGAGCAGTTCTTC.

The chain combines TRBV28 with TRBJ1-4; D ambiguous. The germline CDR1 and CDR2 sequences are MDHEN and SYDVKM. Between the trimmed V and J ends, which lost 5 bases and 0 bases, there was a span of 10 bases. This CDR3 spans 15 amino acids. CDR3 loop: CASSTFYATNEKLFF. In nucleotides, the CDR3 is TGTGCCAGCAGTACCTTCTATGCAACTAATGAAAAACTGTTTTTT.

This clonotype was recorded at least ten times. The chain links TRBV11-3 to TRBJ1-3, with D possibly TRBD1 on 5 matching bases. The CDR3 spans 15 residues. Germline loops: CDR1 SGHNT, CDR2 YENEEA. V lost 5 bases and J lost 0, with 11 bases in between. DNA for the CDR3: TGTGCCAGCAGCCCCCAGGGTTCCTCTGGAAACACCATATATTTT. Translation gives CASSPQGSSGNTIYF.

Concerning this clonotype itself: A much larger clone lies one base from this, so it may be a read error. The chain has TRBV19 and TRBJ2-6; D is possibly TRBD1 (5 bases). Germline V gene sequence: CDR1 LNHDA, CDR2 SQIVND (reference sequence). The CDR3 covers 15 residues. This chain's CDR3 is CASSKDNSGANVPTF. The CDR3 coding sequence is TGTGCCAGTAGTAAGGACAACTCTGGGGCCAACGTCCCGACTTTC.